The entry below gives a single T cell receptor (beta chain) sequence along with its context. These data come from a study of blood T cell repertoires in COVID-19. With 2 bases removed from V and 8 bases from J, the gap between germline ends came to 15 bases. This CDR3 region has 13 residues. Germline values: CDR1 GTSNPN, CDR2 SVGIG (reference sequence). Assay: immunoSEQ multiplex PCR; the TCRdb copy retains only in-frame clones and omits some. Altogether some 100,000 clones are present, around 85% being singletons, with the ten largest covering 1.5% to 2%. The chain joins TRBV30 to TRBJ1-2; perhaps TRBD1 as D (6 bases). The sequence came from a woman in her 70s with active or convalescent COVID-19. Sequenced material: peripheral blood. The CDR3 bases are TGTGCCTGGAGTCCCCCAGGGGTTGGGGGCTACACCTTC. This codes for CAWSPPGVGGYTF.